These T cell receptor beta chains were read from a single sample in a study of T cell responses to AZD1222 COVID-19 vaccine. The method was immunoSEQ multiplex PCR; TCRdb's version includes in-frame clones alone and lacks a portion of them. This sample yields approximately 50,000 clones, of which around 85% are seen a single time; about 21% belongs to the top ten. The specimen was peripheral blood, collected on day 0 of MenACWY control vaccination. These TCRs come from an adult in good health. Both conserved end residues are part of each CDR3. The D gene is left open where the match is weak. The size entry is marked missing in some rows and otherwise reads once, few, many or a size class.

J gene,V gene,D gene,clone size,CDR3 DNA,CDR3 protein
TRBJ2-1,TRBV2,TRBD2,-,TGTGCCAGCAGTCTTAGCGGGAGAGGTTACAATGAGCAGTTCTTC,CASSLSGRGYNEQFF
TRBJ1-2,TRBV29-1,TRBD1,-,TGCAGCGCCTCCAACCCGGGACAGGGCGGCTATGGCTACACCTTC,CSASNPGQGGYGYTF
TRBJ1-1,TRBV7-3,-,-,TGTGCCAGCAGCTTAACAGGGGCCCCCTTAGGCACTGAAGCTTTCTTT,CASSLTGAPLGTEAFF
TRBJ2-5,TRBV10-1,TRBD1,few,TGCGCCACCAGGGGGCTGGAGACCCAGTACTTC,CATRGLETQYF
TRBJ2-4,TRBV19,-,once,TGTGCCAGCTCTAGCGAAGCCAAAAACATTCAGTACTTC,CASSSEAKNIQYF
TRBJ2-2,TRBV7-9,-,-,TGTGCCAGCAGCCCCTATACCGGGGAGCTGTTTTTT,CASSPYTGELFF
TRBJ2-7,TRBV5-1,-,-,TGCGCCAGCAGCTTGGCCATTAGAGGAGACGAGCAGTACTTC,CASSLAIRGDEQYF
TRBJ1-2,TRBV7-2,-,-,TGTGCCAGCAGCTTAGCGGGCTATGGCTACACCTTC,CASSLAGYGYTF
TRBJ2-2,TRBV5-1,TRBD1,-,TGCGCCAGCTCCCGACAGGGGAAATCTAACACCGGGGAGCTGTTTTTT,CASSRQGKSNTGELFF
TRBJ2-2,TRBV27,-,-,TGTGCCAGCAGTTTCTTGGGGGGCCGGGCTGACGGGGAGCTGTTTTTT,CASSFLGGRADGELFF
TRBJ1-1,TRBV4-2,-,-,TGTGCCAGCAGCCAGGAGCAGACAGCGAACACTGAAGCTTTCTTT,CASSQEQTANTEAFF
TRBJ2-7,TRBV7-2,-,-,TGTGCCAGCAGCTCTCGGACCAGAACCTCCTACGAGCAGTACTTC,CASSSRTRTSYEQYF
TRBJ1-5,TRBV2,-,once,TGTGCCAGCAGTCCCGAGAGGATCCAACTCTTTTTT,CASSPERIQLFF
TRBJ1-2,TRBV7-2,-,-,TGTGCCAGCAGCTTAGCGCAAGAGCGCTCCCAGGAGGGCTACACCTTC,CASSLAQERSQEGYTF
TRBJ2-2,TRBV4-2,TRBD1,once,TGTGCCAGCAGCCCCGGGACAGGGGGAGGTACCGGGGAGCTGTTTTTT,CASSPGTGGGTGELFF
TRBJ2-5,TRBV29-1,TRBD1,-,TGCAGCGGGGGGACAGTGAGGAGAGAGACCCAGTACTTC,CSGGTVRRETQYF
TRBJ2-3,TRBV19,-,-,TGTGCCAGTAGTCCTGGGACCAACGCCTTCACAGATACGCAGTATTTT,CASSPGTNAFTDTQYF
TRBJ1-2,TRBV4-3,TRBD1,-,TGCGCCAGCAGCCAAGATCCCGCAGGGGGAGGTGGCTACACCTTC,CASSQDPAGGGGYTF
TRBJ2-1,TRBV10-3,-,-,TGTGCCATCAGTGAGACCACCTACAATGAGCAGTTCTTC,CAISETTYNEQFF
TRBJ2-1,TRBV27,-,-,TGTGCCAGCAGCCTGTACGGGATACACTCCTACAATGAGCAGTTCTTC,CASSLYGIHSYNEQFF
TRBJ1-2,TRBV6-6,-,-,TGTGCCAGCAGTTACTCTTCGACAGGACGCTCGGATGGCTACACCTTC,CASSYSSTGRSDGYTF
TRBJ2-5,TRBV5-1,TRBD2,-,TGCGCCAGCAGCTTGGGCGGAATAGCGGGAATGCAAGAGACCCAGTACTTC,CASSLGGIAGMQETQYF
TRBJ2-2,TRBV18,-,-,TGTGCCAGCTCGCCTTTGATGGGGGAAGTGGAGCTGTTTTTT,CASSPLMGEVELFF
TRBJ2-3,TRBV2,-,-,TGTGCCAGCGGCGTGAGCCTCCCAGATACGCAGTATTTT,CASGVSLPDTQYF
TRBJ2-6,TRBV24-1,-,-,TGTGCCACCAGTGGGGTGGCTGGGGCCAACGTCCTGACTTTC,CATSGVAGANVLTF
TRBJ2-7,TRBV19,-,-,TGTGCCACCAGGGTAGGCCGGGCCTACGAGCAGTACTTC,CATRVGRAYEQYF
TRBJ2-7,TRBV3-1/TRBV3-2,-,few,TGTGCCAGCAGTCCTTCGTTAGCGAACTCCTACGAGCAGTACTTC,CASSPSLANSYEQYF
TRBJ2-5,TRBV24-1,TRBD2,-,TGTGCCACCAGGGCAGGGAGCGGGGGACAGACCCAGTACTTC,CATRAGSGGQTQYF
TRBJ1-2,TRBV5-4,-,-,TGTGCCAGCAGCCGTGACAGATTTCTCGGCTACACCTTC,CASSRDRFLGYTF
TRBJ2-5,TRBV19,TRBD2,-,TGTGCCAGTAGTCCCTATTTAGGAGGACTAGCTGAGACCCAGTACTTC,CASSPYLGGLAETQYF
TRBJ1-3,TRBV11-3,-,-,TGTGCCAGCAGCTTACAGGGTTCTGGAAACACCATATATTTT,CASSLQGSGNTIYF
TRBJ2-2,TRBV4-3,TRBD2,-,TGCGCCAGCAGCCAAGGACTAGCGGGACCGAACACCGGGGAGCTGTTTTTT,CASSQGLAGPNTGELFF
TRBJ1-5,TRBV5-5,-,-,TGTGCCAGCAGCTTGGTACAGGGCGGCAATCAGCCCCAGCATTTT,CASSLVQGGNQPQHF
TRBJ2-2,TRBV6-5,-,-,TGTGCCAGCAGGGACGAAACGAACACCGGGGAGCTGTTTTTT,CASRDETNTGELFF
TRBJ2-7,TRBV20-1,-,-,TGCAGTGCTAGTTCGGTATCTTACTACGAGCAGTACTTC,CSASSVSYYEQYF
TRBJ2-3,TRBV7-9,-,-,TGTGCCAGCAGCTTTTGGGGAGATACGCAGTATTTT,CASSFWGDTQYF
TRBJ2-5,TRBV5-4,TRBD2,-,TGTGCCAGCAGGCCCGGGACTAGCGGGCCTGAGGAGACCCAGTACTTC,CASRPGTSGPEETQYF
TRBJ1-5,TRBV27,-,once,TGTGCCAGCAGTGCCAGGTCGGCGGACCCTTATCAGCCCCAGCATTTT,CASSARSADPYQPQHF
TRBJ2-7,TRBV19,TRBD2,-,TGTGCCAGTAGGATGACCGGGACTAGCGGATCCTACGAGCAGTACTTC,CASRMTGTSGSYEQYF
TRBJ1-5,TRBV6-5,-,few,TGTGCCAGCAGCCAGGCCGGCAATCAGCCCCAGCATTTT,CASSQAGNQPQHF
TRBJ1-6,TRBV4-1,TRBD1,-,TGCGCCAGCAGCCCCCGGGACAGGGAGCCTAATTCACCCCTCCACTTT,CASSPRDREPNSPLHF
TRBJ1-1,TRBV29-1,-,-,TGCAGCGTTGTCTCGGCAGGGCTAAACACTGAAGCTTTCTTT,CSVVSAGLNTEAFF
TRBJ2-1,TRBV28,-,-,TGTGCCAGCAGTTTACTGGGCCCCAGGGTCGCGCAGTTCTTC,CASSLLGPRVAQFF
TRBJ2-4,TRBV13,-,-,TGTGCCAGCAGCTTGACCCTGGGAGTAGCCAAAAACATTCAGTACTTC,CASSLTLGVAKNIQYF
TRBJ2-5,TRBV29-1,TRBD1,-,TGCAGCGCAGAGACAGGGGGTCGTGGGACCCAGTACTTC,CSAETGGRGTQYF
TRBJ1-3,TRBV28,-,-,TGTGCCAGCAGTTTAACGTTGAGCTCTGGAAACACCATATATTTT,CASSLTLSSGNTIYF
TRBJ2-7,TRBV27,-,once,TGTGCCAGCAGTTCCTTGACCCCCTCCTACGAGCAGTACTTC,CASSSLTPSYEQYF
TRBJ1-1,TRBV5-1,TRBD1,-,TGCGCCAGCAGCTCCCGGGACAGGGGAATCACTGAAGCTTTCTTT,CASSSRDRGITEAFF
TRBJ2-7,TRBV4-1,-,once,TGCGCCAGCAGCCAAGATCCCTATAGCGACTCCTACGAGCAGTACTTC,CASSQDPYSDSYEQYF
TRBJ2-1,TRBV6-5,-,-,TGTGCCAGCAGGGACTATAGCTCCTACAATGAGCAGTTCTTC,CASRDYSSYNEQFF
TRBJ1-3,TRBV5-5,-,-,TGTGCCAGCAGCTTCCTGACAGGCGCCTCTGGAAACACCATATATTTT,CASSFLTGASGNTIYF
TRBJ1-1,TRBV6-2/TRBV6-3,-,-,TGTGCCAGCAGTTTTATGGGCACTGAAGCTTTCTTT,CASSFMGTEAFF